The present T cell receptor beta chain was sequenced within a study of control samples from healthy donors and cancer patients. The table came from immunoSEQ multiplex PCR; TCRdb's copy has only in-frame clones and leaves some out. The table includes about 95,000 clones, about 88% detected once. The CDR3 extends over 15 amino acids. Germline CDR1 SGHDN, CDR2 FVKESK. With 1 base removed from V and 7 bases from J, the gap between germline ends came to 16 bases. The sequenced sample was blood. This chain joins TRBV14 and TRBJ1-2; TRBD1 is a possible D gene (6 bases). The sequence came from a woman between 65 and 79 years old in good health. CDR3 amino acids: CASSQAYAGVLGYTF. The DNA of the CDR3 is TGTGCCAGCAGCCAAGCTTATGCAGGGGTTCTTGGCTACACCTTC. Together with reference TRBV14 and TRBJ1-2, the CDR3 gives the full variable domain: EAGVTQFPSHSVIEKGQTVTLRCDPISGHDNLYWYRRVMGKEIKFLLHFVKESKQDESGMPNNRFLAERTGGTYSTLKVQPAELEDSGVYFCASSQAYAGVLGYTFGSGTRLTVV.